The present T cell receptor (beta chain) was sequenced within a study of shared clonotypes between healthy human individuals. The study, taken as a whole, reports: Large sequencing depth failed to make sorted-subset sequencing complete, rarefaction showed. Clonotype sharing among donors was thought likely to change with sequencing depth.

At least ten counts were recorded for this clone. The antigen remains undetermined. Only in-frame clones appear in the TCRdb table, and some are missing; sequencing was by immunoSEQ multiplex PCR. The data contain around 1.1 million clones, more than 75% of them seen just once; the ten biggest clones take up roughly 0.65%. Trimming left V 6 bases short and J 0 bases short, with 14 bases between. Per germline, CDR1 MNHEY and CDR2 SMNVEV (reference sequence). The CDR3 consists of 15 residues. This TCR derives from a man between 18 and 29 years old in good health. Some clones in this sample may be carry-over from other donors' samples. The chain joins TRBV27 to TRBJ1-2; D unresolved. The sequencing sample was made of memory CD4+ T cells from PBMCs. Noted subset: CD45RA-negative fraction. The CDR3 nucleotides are TGTGCCAGCAGATCCCTGCTCGGAGCTAACTATGGCTACACCTTC. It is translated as CASRSLLGANYGYTF.